The 9 T cell receptor beta chains presented below share a single source sample, sequenced in a study of blood T cell repertoires in COVID-19. Method: immunoSEQ multiplex PCR; TCRdb's copy keeps in-frame clones and lacks some. The sample yields about 140,000 clones, roughly 89% seen once. Sequencing was carried out using peripheral blood. The origin of the receptors is a woman between 50 and 59 years old with active or convalescent COVID-19.

The J gene is TRBJ1-6, the V gene TRBV3-1 (or the pseudogene TRBV3-2); D unresolved. Germline loops: CDR1 LGHDT, CDR2 YNNKEL (reference sequence). Trimming left V 1 base short and J 8 bases short, with 6 bases between. The CDR3 length is 13 residues. Here the CDR3 reads CASSQASDSPLHF. The CDR3 nucleotides read TGTGCCAGCAGCCAAGCGAGCGATTCACCCCTCCACTTT.

This clone was observed once. The chain recombines TRBV29-1 with TRBJ2-3; 7 bases map to TRBD2. CDR1 and CDR2 from the germline V gene are SQVTM and ANQGSEA. CDR3 length equals 13 residues. The V gene end was trimmed by 6 bases and the J gene end by 0 bases; junction bases not matched to a gene: 3. DNA of the CDR3: TGCAGCGTAGGGCGGGGGAGCACAGATACGCAGTATTTT. Its translation is CSVGRGSTDTQYF.

With respect to this clone: At one of its ends the junction is not consistent with the germline gene, which may arise from a read error. This CDR3 reads CSVEDFSGGDTGELFF. In DNA form, the CDR3 reads TGCAGCGTCGAAGATTTCTCCGGAGGGGACACCGGGGAGCTGTTTTTT. The genes are TRBV29-1 and TRBJ2-2; D might be TRBD2 (6 bases). Per germline, CDR1 SQVTM and CDR2 ANQGSEA. The CDR3 is 16 residues long.

The genes are TRBV5-1 and TRBJ2-3; possible D gene TRBD1, 5 bases. CDR3 length equals 15 residues. Germline-derived CDR1 and CDR2 are SGHRS and YFSETQ. The V gene lost 1 base and the J gene lost 2 bases, with 11 bases spanning the gap. The CDR3 bases are TGCGCCAGCAGCTTGTTGGGGCAGACCACAGATACGCAGTATTTT. This gives the protein CASSLLGQTTDTQYF.

The chain joins TRBV24-1 to TRBJ2-7; possible D gene TRBD1, 5 bases. The CDR3 is 14 residues long. In germline, CDR1 is KGHDR, CDR2 SFDVKD. V was trimmed by 4 bases and J by 2 bases, leaving 11 bases between them. The DNA for the CDR3 is TGTGCCACCAGTGACTACAGGTCCCCCTACGAGCAGTACTTC. It is translated as CATSDYRSPYEQYF.

The CDR3 region has the DNA TGTGCCAGCAGCCCGAAGGGGAGGCAGCCGAATGGCACTGAAGCTTTCTTT. It yields the protein CASSPKGRQPNGTEAFF. This chain uses TRBV7-9 with TRBJ1-1; tentatively, D is TRBD1 (5 bases). The CDR3 loop spans 17 amino acids. The V end was cut by 5 bases, the J end by 4 bases, with 23 bases between. Germline CDR1 is SEHNR and CDR2 is FQNEAQ (reference sequence).

The V call is TRBV7-2, the J call TRBJ2-2, with D unresolved. V lost 5 bases to trimming and J lost 5 bases, with 9 bases between them. The CDR3 runs 13 residues. Per germline, CDR1 SGHTA and CDR2 FQGNSA. The CDR3 DNA is TGTGCCAGCAGCATGAGCGTGACCGGGGAGCTGTTTTTT. Protein: CASSMSVTGELFF.

This chain connects TRBV7-9 to TRBJ1-6; D gene unclear. Deletions cut 5 bases from V and 5 bases from J, with 7 bases between. Germline V gene data show CDR1 as SEHNR and CDR2 as FQNEAQ (reference sequence). The CDR3 extends over 13 amino acids. CDR3 sequence: CASSHGDNSPLHF. CDR3 nucleotide sequence: TGTGCCAGCAGCCACGGGGATAATTCACCCCTCCACTTT.

This chain uses TRBV6-6 with TRBJ2-7, with 8 positions matching TRBD1. The CDR3 contains 15 residues. V shed 4 bases, J shed 2 bases, and the junction held 7 bases outside the gene matches. Germline loops: CDR1 MNHNY, CDR2 SVGAGI (reference sequence). Here the CDR3 DNA reads TGTGCCAGCAGTTCAACCGGGACAGGCCCCTACGAGCAGTACTTC. Amino acids: CASSSTGTGPYEQYF.